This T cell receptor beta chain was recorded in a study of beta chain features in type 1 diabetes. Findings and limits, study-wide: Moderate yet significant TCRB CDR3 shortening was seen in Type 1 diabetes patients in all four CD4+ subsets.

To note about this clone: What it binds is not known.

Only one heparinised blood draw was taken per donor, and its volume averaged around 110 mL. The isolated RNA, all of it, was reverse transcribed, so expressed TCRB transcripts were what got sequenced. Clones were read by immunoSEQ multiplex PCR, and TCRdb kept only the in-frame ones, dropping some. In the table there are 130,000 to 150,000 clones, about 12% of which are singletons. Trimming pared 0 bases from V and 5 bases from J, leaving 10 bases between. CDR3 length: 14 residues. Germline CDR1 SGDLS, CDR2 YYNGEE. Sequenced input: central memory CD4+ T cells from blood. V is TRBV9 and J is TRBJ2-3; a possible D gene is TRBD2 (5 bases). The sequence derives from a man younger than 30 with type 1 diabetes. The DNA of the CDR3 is TGTGCCAGCAGCGTAGGACTACTCGGAGATACGCAGTATTTT. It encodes CASSVGLLGDTQYF.